This T cell receptor beta chain was documented in a study of CD8+ T cells in alopecia areata. Overall study context: Treated patients took oral tofacitinib at 5 to 10 mg twice daily.

General study points: Sharing of TCRs across patients appeared less clear than in mice, possibly for HLA-related reasons. It was lesional scalp, especially alopecia totalis/universalis, that showed higher clonality than normal scalp.

The V gene lost 6 bases and the J gene lost 4 bases, with 12 bases spanning the gap. Germline V gene data show CDR1 as SGHNT and CDR2 as YENEEA. CDR3 length: 13 amino acids. Note on this clone: The target antigen is unknown.

Following RNA extraction, reverse transcription yielded cDNA that acted as the sequencing template. The protocol was immunoSEQ multiplex PCR, while the TCRdb copy is restricted to in-frame clones and leaves out a portion. The table shows about 180,000 clones, with just over 65% occurring only once. Obtained from alopecia areata patients were lesional scalp punch biopsies along with peripheral blood. This clonotype was sampled from a human donor with alopecia areata. Material: CD8+ T cells sorted from blood, obtained at week 0. V usage is TRBV11-3 and J usage is TRBJ1-1, with D possibly matching TRBD1 (5 bases). The CDR3 DNA reads TGTGCCAGCAGTTGGGTCGGGGGCACTGAAGCTTTCTTT. This translates into CASSWVGGTEAFF.